This T cell receptor beta chain comes out of a study of identical twins. Carrying unique molecular identifiers, the cDNA also gained a universal primer site through template switching. A single record per CDR3 protein comes from TCRdb applying MiXCR to the 5' RACE reads. The sample consists of around 280,000 distinct CDR3 sequences, more than 6.5% of them appearing once. Regarding the study as a whole: Whereas memory repertoires showed no such difference, abundant cord blood beta clonotypes carried fewer insertions. Partly confounded zero-insertion analyses could result from invariant MAIT and iNKT cells.

This clonotype came up a few times. No antigen is known for it. CDR1 MNHEY and CDR2 SMNVEV come from the germline V gene (reference sequence). The CDR3 has 16 amino acids. Between the trimmed V and J ends, which lost 0 bases and 5 bases, there was a span of 14 bases. The same sample was also used in a study of yellow fever vaccine responses in identical twins.

The chain employs TRBV27 and TRBJ2-4; D is unresolved. This clonotype was obtained from a woman aged 18 to 35 in good health. Material: memory (CD45RO+) T cells sorted from blood. CDR3 sequence (DNA): TGTGCCAGCAGTTTATCCCGAGGTCGCTTAGAAAACATTCAGTACTTC. Its translation: CASSLSRGRLENIQYF.